The 30 T cell receptor beta chains presented below share a single source sample, sequenced in a study of identical twins listed by TCRdb under 2016. Library method: 5' RACE. TCRdb records Illumina HiSeq 2000 as the sequencer. TCRdb's own reprocessing of the public reads used fastp at Q25 and MiXCR and kept productive beta chains. Duplicate CDR3 protein sequences are folded into a single record with the most common DNA and genes. For this sample there are 1.5 million to 2 million distinct CDR3 sequences; less than 40% appear just once. The ten biggest clones cover about 0.27% of the sample. Sequencing input: cord blood. The source of these receptors is a newborn girl in good health.

Only a few counts were recorded for this clonotype. The CDR3 region has the DNA TGCGCCAGCAGCTTGGGGTATGGGGGTATGTACGAGCAGTACTTC. Translated, it gives CASSLGYGGMYEQYF. The chain employs TRBV5-1 and TRBJ2-7; D assignment may be TRBD1 or TRBD2 (5 bases each). The CDR3 sequence is 15 residues long. Germline V CDR1 and CDR2: SGHRS, YFSETQ. Trimming took off 0 bases at V and 4 bases at J, with 14 bases between the two ends.

This clonotype was detected only a few times. The chain combines TRBV28 with TRBJ2-7, with 9 bases aligning to TRBD1. The CDR3 is made up of 14 amino acids. J lost 5 bases, V lost 2 bases, and 4 bases had no gene match. Germline V CDR1 and CDR2: MDHEN, SYDVKM. Here the CDR3 DNA reads TGTGCCAGCAGTTTAACAGGGGGCAAGGACGAGCAGTACTTC. This codes for CASSLTGGKDEQYF.

There are a few counts of this clonotype. J is TRBJ2-1 and V is TRBV7-2, with 8 bases fitting TRBD2. The germline V gene has CDR1 SGHTA and CDR2 FQGNSA. The CDR3 length is 17 residues. V shed 1 base and J 3 bases; nucleotides not matched to a gene: 8. The CDR3 is CASSLVASSGGYNEQFF. The CDR3 nucleotides are TGTGCCAGCAGCTTAGTAGCATCCAGCGGGGGCTACAATGAGCAGTTCTTC.

This clonotype was seen a handful of times. This chain uses TRBV6-1 with TRBJ2-3, with D maybe TRBD2 (6 bases). Looked up from germline, CDR1 is MNHNS and CDR2 is SASEGT. CDR3 length: 15 amino acids. Trimming left V 3 bases short and J 0 bases short, with 10 bases between. CDR3 bases: TGTGCCAGCAGTGAGCGCGGGACCAGCACAGATACGCAGTATTTT. Translating it yields CASSERGTSTDTQYF.

This clonotype showed up just a few times. This rearrangement joins TRBV20-1 to TRBJ2-7, with D perhaps matching TRBD1 (5 bases). V dropped 3 bases and J dropped 3 bases, with 12 bases sitting between them. This CDR3 has 13 residues. CDR1 is DFQATT and CDR2 is SNEGSKA in the germline V gene (reference sequence). CDR3 bases: TGCAGTGCTAGCCACAGGAGTCACTACGAGCAGTACTTC. This gives the protein CSASHRSHYEQYF.

The gene calls are TRBV12-3 or TRBV12-4 and TRBJ2-6; no reliable D call. CDR3 length: 14 amino acids. V dropped 6 bases and J dropped 0 bases, with 6 bases sitting between them. CDR3 loop: CASRLNSGANVLTF. The CDR3 DNA reads TGTGCCAGCAGATTAAACTCTGGGGCCAACGTCCTGACTTTC.

This clonotype was seen only a few times. This chain's CDR3 is CASIPLVGGYTF. The CDR3, as DNA: TGTGCCAGCATCCCTCTCGTCGGCGGCTACACCTTC. The V and J genes are TRBV6-1 and TRBJ1-2; no definite D call. CDR3 length equals 12 residues. Germline values: CDR1 MNHNS, CDR2 SASEGT. V lost 7 bases and J lost 8, with 14 bases in between.

This clonotype came up a few times. V is TRBV27 and J is TRBJ2-4; D is uncertain. Judging by the DNA end, TRBJ2-5 fits better; the J call may be wrong. This CDR3 has 14 residues. Germline V gene lookup returns CDR1 MNHEY and CDR2 SMNVEV (reference sequence). CDR3 protein: CASSSPPEKETQYF. Here the CDR3 DNA reads TGTGCCAGCAGTTCCCCACCCGAGAAGGAGACCCAGTACTTC.

The chain uses TRBV5-1 and TRBJ2-6, with no clear D. This CDR3 is built from 14 residues. The germline V gene encodes CDR1 SGHRS and CDR2 YFSETQ. Deletions cut 4 bases from V and 0 bases from J, with 5 bases between. CDR3 nucleotides: TGCGCCAGCAGCATGTACTCTGGGGCCAACGTCCTGACTTTC. It codes for CASSMYSGANVLTF.

The chain recombines TRBV12-3 or TRBV12-4 with TRBJ2-1, with 7 bases matching TRBD2. The J call is uncertain, as TRBJ2-7 better fits the DNA end. The CDR3 has 17 amino acids. As DNA, the CDR3 is TGTGCCAGCAGTTTCGTCGGAAGCGGGGTTACCTACAATGAGCAGTACTTC. Amino acids: CASSFVGSGVTYNEQYF.

The gene calls are TRBV20-1 and TRBJ1-4; 10 positions match TRBD1. CDR3 size: 17 residues. Trimming removed 1 base from V and 7 bases from J; junction bases left unmatched: 12. The V gene's germline CDR1 is DFQATT and CDR2 SNEGSKA (reference sequence). The DNA of the CDR3 is TGCAGTGCTAGAGGTCATCGGGACAGGGGAGTTGGTGAAAAACTGTTTTTT. Encoded protein: CSARGHRDRGVGEKLFF.

The chain recombines TRBV2 with TRBJ1-2; tentative D call: TRBD1 (6 bases). The germline V gene encodes CDR1 SNHLY and CDR2 FYNNEI. The CDR3 runs to 14 residues. V dropped 6 bases and J dropped 7 bases, with 18 bases sitting between them. As DNA, the CDR3 is TGTGCCAGCAGGGATCTGGGGGGGCAGTTTGGCTACACCTTC. Protein: CASRDLGGQFGYTF.

This chain joins TRBV7-9 and TRBJ2-5; D perhaps matches TRBD2 (6 bases). The J call may be in error: the DNA end matches TRBJ2-7 better. This CDR3 has 13 amino acids. Per germline, CDR1 SEHNR and CDR2 FQNEAQ (reference sequence). CDR3 sequence (DNA): TGTGCCAGCAGCAGCACTAGCATAGACGAGCAGTACTTC. This codes for CASSSTSIDEQYF.

This clonotype was seen a handful of times. The chain couples TRBV18 to TRBJ2-7, with 11 bases fitting TRBD1. The ends lost 2 bases at V and 3 bases at J; junction bases unmatched: 6. Germline V gene lookup returns CDR1 KGHSH and CDR2 LQKENI. The CDR3 consists of 16 residues. DNA for the CDR3: TGTGCCAGCTCACCAGTATCCGGGACAGGGGGCTACGAGCAGTACTTC. It specifies CASSPVSGTGGYEQYF.

The chain combines TRBV4-1 with TRBJ2-7; 10 bases agree with TRBD1. Germline lookup yields CDR1 MGHRA and CDR2 YSYEKL. With 0 bases clipped from V and 4 bases from J, the junction kept 9 bases outside the gene matches. CDR3 length: 17 residues. The CDR3 DNA reads TGCGCCAGCAGCCAAGATCCAAACCCGGGACAGGGGTACGAGCAGTACTTC. Protein: CASSQDPNPGQGYEQYF.

The rearrangement joins TRBV13 to TRBJ2-7, with 11 bases aligning to TRBD2. J gave up 4 bases and V 3 bases, and 5 bases lay outside the gene matches. Looked up from germline, CDR1 is PRHDT and CDR2 is FYEKMQ (reference sequence). CDR3 length: 15 amino acids. In nucleotides, the CDR3 is TGTGCCAGCAGCTTTTCCGGACTAGCGGGTTACGAGCAGTACTTC. This sequence encodes CASSFSGLAGYEQYF.

This clonotype was counted between two and nine times. CDR3 amino acids: CASSLDRTSLNEQFF. CDR3 bases: TGCGCCAGCAGCTTGGACCGGACTAGCTTGAATGAGCAGTTCTTC. The rearrangement uses TRBV5-1 and TRBJ2-1; 8 positions agree with TRBD2. The CDR3 runs to 15 residues. J lost 7 bases, V lost 0 bases, and 6 bases had no gene match. The germline CDR1 and CDR2 sequences are SGHRS and YFSETQ.

To note about this clonotype: One end of the junction does not line up with germline, which may come from a read error. Written as DNA, the CDR3 is TGTGCCATCAGTGAAGGTGGGATCGGCGGGGAGCTCTTTTTT. This codes for CAISEGGIGGELFF. The chain joins TRBV10-3 to TRBJ2-2; TRBD2 is a possible D gene (6 bases). From germline, CDR1 is ENHRY and CDR2 SYGVKD. The CDR3 has 14 amino acids.

The genes are TRBV28 and TRBJ2-7; weak D call: TRBD2 (6 bases). From germline, CDR1 is MDHEN and CDR2 SYDVKM. The CDR3 is made up of 14 amino acids. Trimming cost V 7 bases and J 0 bases, with 13 bases left between them. The CDR3 spells CASTHLALSYEQYF. The CDR3 nucleotides are TGTGCCAGCACCCATCTAGCGCTCTCCTACGAGCAGTACTTC.

This chain links TRBV6-6 with TRBJ2-3, with D perhaps assigned TRBD1 or TRBD2 (5 bases each). Germline V gene data show CDR1 as MNHNY and CDR2 as SVGAGI (reference sequence). The V end was cut by 0 bases, the J end by 6 bases, with 10 bases between. There are 14 residues in the CDR3. The CDR3 DNA is TGTGCCAGCAGTTACTCGGTCTGGGGGGATACGCAGTATTTT. Translated: CASSYSVWGDTQYF.

This clonotype was counted many times. The V gene is TRBV6-2 or TRBV6-3, the J gene TRBJ1-2, with D unclear. V lost 2 bases to trimming and J lost 2 bases, with 3 bases between them. CDR3 length equals 12 residues. The germline V gene encodes CDR1 MNHEY and CDR2 SVGEGT. The CDR3 nucleotides are TGTGCCAGCAGTTACGACAACTATGGCTACACCTTC. It specifies CASSYDNYGYTF.

The chain has TRBV28 and TRBJ2-1; 9 bases fit TRBD2. With V trimmed by 1 base and J by 1 base, 2 bases remained unmatched. This CDR3 has 16 residues. Germline CDR1 MDHEN, CDR2 SYDVKM. The CDR3 nucleotides are TGTGCCAGCAGTTTATCTAGCGGGACTTCCTACAATGAGCAGTTCTTC. Its translation is CASSLSSGTSYNEQFF.

This clonotype occurred a few times. The gene calls are TRBV27 and TRBJ2-5; 7 nucleotides agree with TRBD1. This CDR3 contains 12 residues. With 6 bases clipped from V and 4 bases from J, the junction kept 2 bases outside the gene matches. Germline CDR1 is MNHEY and CDR2 is SMNVEV (reference sequence). CDR3 sequence: CASRGQLETQYF. CDR3 nucleotides: TGTGCCAGCAGGGGACAGTTAGAGACCCAGTACTTC.

There are a few counts of this clonotype. The rearrangement links TRBV29-1 to TRBJ2-3; 9 bases agree with TRBD2. V shed 2 bases and J 0 bases; nucleotides not matched to a gene: 9. The CDR3 runs 17 residues. Germline V gene lookup returns CDR1 SQVTM and CDR2 ANQGSEA. The CDR3 nucleotides are TGCAGCGTTGAATCGCCATGGACTAGCGACAGCACAGATACGCAGTATTTT. Its translation: CSVESPWTSDSTDTQYF.

The chain employs TRBV19 and TRBJ2-5; D is ambiguous. CDR3 length: 15 residues. The germline V and J ends were trimmed by 5 bases and 1 base, with 14 bases remaining between them. Germline loops: CDR1 LNHDA, CDR2 SQIVND (reference sequence). CDR3 DNA: TGTGCCAGTAGTCCCGGAGCCCCGGGCCAAGAGACCCAGTACTTC. This gives the protein CASSPGAPGQETQYF.

In regard to this clonotype: The junction departs from germline at one end; a sequencing error may be responsible. The chain has TRBV11-2 and TRBJ2-1; TRBD2 aligns across 8 bases. Germline CDR1 is SGHAT and CDR2 is FQNNGV. The CDR3 is 17 residues long. CDR3 in amino acids: CASSLVLGGGSYNEQFF. CDR3 bases: TGTGCCAGTAGCTTAGTTCTGGGCGGGGGGTCCTACAATGAGCAGTTCTTC.

This chain connects TRBV7-9 to TRBJ1-2; possible D gene TRBD1, 5 bases. The CDR3 extends over 15 amino acids. Germline lookup yields CDR1 SEHNR and CDR2 FQNEAQ (reference sequence). V was clipped by 0 bases and J by 5 bases, with 13 bases between them. CDR3 protein: CASSLALQGPYGYTF. For the CDR3, the DNA is TGTGCCAGCAGCTTAGCCCTGCAGGGCCCTTATGGCTACACCTTC.

This clonotype was seen only once. A read error is possible here, since a much larger clone lies one base away. V is TRBV27 and J is TRBJ2-1; D perhaps matches TRBD2 (5 bases). The V gene lost 3 bases and the J gene lost 3 bases, with 12 bases spanning the gap. Per the germline V gene, CDR1 is MNHEY and CDR2 is SMNVEV (reference sequence). CDR3 size: 15 residues. This CDR3 reads CASSFLVGVYNEQFF. CDR3 in DNA: TGTGCCAGCAGTTTTCTAGTGGGAGTCTACAATGAGCAGTTCTTC.

The rearrangement links TRBV7-9 to TRBJ1-5, with D unclear. Trimming took off 3 bases at V and 4 bases at J, with 4 bases between the two ends. Germline lookup yields CDR1 SEHNR and CDR2 FQNEAQ (reference sequence). The CDR3 sequence is 12 residues long. The CDR3 sequence is CASSFVNQPQHF. The CDR3 DNA follows: TGTGCCAGCAGCTTTGTGAATCAGCCCCAGCATTTT.

This clonotype was seen a handful of times. V usage is TRBV20-1 and J usage is TRBJ2-7; TRBD1 matches at 10 bases. Germline trimming cut 5 bases from V and 3 bases from J; bases unmatched to any gene: 4. The CDR3 spans 13 residues. Germline CDR1 reads DFQATT; CDR2 reads SNEGSKA (reference sequence). CDR3 nucleotides: TGCAGTGCTCCCCGGACAGGGGGCTACGAGCAGTACTTC. This sequence encodes CSAPRTGGYEQYF.